This entry lists 27 T cell receptor beta chains sequenced from one sample in a study of T cells after yellow fever vaccination. Each CDR3 protein gets one entry after TCRdb re-called the 5' RACE reads with MiXCR. The table records nearly 300,000 distinct CDR3 sequences, under 9% of them present only once. The sample consisted of CD4+ T cells sorted from PBMCs, taken 5 days after the yellow fever booster vaccination. The receptor set was obtained from a man aged 18 to 30 who received the YFV17D yellow fever vaccine.

V is TRBV5-5 and J is TRBJ1-6; D gene unclear. Germline CDR1 and CDR2: SGHKS and YYEKEE (reference sequence). The CDR3 totals 13 residues. V lost 0 bases and J lost 12, with 10 bases in between. The CDR3 region is CASSLAPLGPLHF. Here the CDR3 DNA reads TGTGCCAGCAGCTTGGCCCCACTTGGACCCCTCCACTTT. The full variable domain, rest sourced from reference TRBV5-5 and TRBJ1-6, is DAGVTQSPTHLIKTRGQQVTLRCSPISGHKSVSWYQQVLGQGPQFIFQYYEKEERGRGNFPDRFSARQFPNYSSELNVNALLLGDSALYLCASSLAPLGPLHFGNGTRLTVT.

This clonotype showed up just a few times. The chain links TRBV12-3 or TRBV12-4 to TRBJ2-1, with 12 positions matching TRBD2. The CDR3 has 16 residues. V lost 6 bases and J lost 5; bases outside the gene matches: 8. The CDR3, as DNA: TGTGCCAGCAGGAGACTAGCGGGGGACTTGGACAATGAGCAGTTCTTC. Protein sequence: CASRRLAGDLDNEQFF.

This clonotype has a handful of counts. V usage is TRBV7-2 and J usage is TRBJ2-5; TRBD2 matches 9 bases. The CDR3 is 15 amino acids. The germline gives CDR1 SGHTA, CDR2 FQGNSA. Trimming removed 6 bases from V and 2 bases from J; junction bases left unmatched: 7. The CDR3 protein is CASSLAGSSQETQYF. The CDR3 coding sequence is TGTGCCAGCAGTCTAGCGGGGAGCTCTCAAGAGACCCAGTACTTC.

This clonotype was seen a handful of times. The J gene is TRBJ1-2, the V gene TRBV20-1; 9 nucleotides match TRBD1. The CDR3 is 12 residues long. J lost 4 bases, V lost 4 bases, and 1 base had no gene match. Germline values: CDR1 DFQATT, CDR2 SNEGSKA (reference sequence). CDR3 sequence: CSANRGPYGYTF. In nucleotides, the CDR3 is TGCAGTGCTAACAGGGGGCCCTATGGCTACACCTTC.

This clonotype was counted only a few times. This chain connects TRBV7-2 to TRBJ1-2; D not resolved. This CDR3 has 14 amino acids. Trimming removed 2 bases at V and 8 bases at J, with 15 bases between. Germline CDR1 SGHTA, CDR2 FQGNSA. The CDR3 here is CASSLLGPGKGYTF. CDR3 DNA sequence: TGTGCCAGCAGCTTACTCGGGCCAGGAAAGGGCTACACCTTC.

The V call is TRBV6-5, the J call TRBJ1-6; a weak D match, TRBD1 (5 bases). Germline V gene lookup returns CDR1 MNHEY and CDR2 SVGAGI. Between the trimmed V and J ends, which lost 7 bases and 3 bases, there was a span of 10 bases. This CDR3 has 14 amino acids. In DNA, the CDR3 is TGTGCCAGCACCGACAGAGACTATAATTCACCCCTCCACTTT. It specifies CASTDRDYNSPLHF.

This clonotype was seen many times. This chain connects TRBV3-1 to TRBJ1-2; D ambiguous. CDR1 and CDR2 (germline): LGHDT, YNNKEL (reference sequence). V lost 5 bases, J lost 1 base, and 14 bases lay in between. CDR3 length: 15 amino acids. Written as DNA, the CDR3 is TGTGCCAGCAGCTGGGGAGGGATAATTAACTATGGCTACACCTTC. Its translation: CASSWGGIINYGYTF.

J is TRBJ2-5 and V is TRBV11-1; the D gene is possibly TRBD2 (7 bases). The V end was cut by 8 bases, the J end by 4 bases, with 17 bases between. The CDR3 spans 14 residues. Germline lookup yields CDR1 SGHAT and CDR2 FQDESV (reference sequence). The CDR3 region is CASARRGGLETQYF. Here the CDR3 DNA reads TGTGCCAGCGCCAGAAGGGGGGGTTTAGAGACCCAGTACTTC.

J is TRBJ2-1 and V is TRBV4-3, with 12 bases fitting TRBD2. Per germline, CDR1 LGHNA and CDR2 YSLEER. This CDR3 is 16 amino acids long. Losses at the gene ends were 0 bases for V and 6 bases for J; bases not matched to a gene: 3. CDR3 coding DNA: TGCGCCAGCAGCCAAGATGGACTAGCGGGGAGCAATGAGCAGTTCTTC. This encodes CASSQDGLAGSNEQFF.

This clonotype was detected a few times. The junction differs from germline at one of its ends, possibly a read error. The CDR3 DNA follows: TGCAGTGCTGCGGCGGGGGGCATCTTCGCAGATTCGCAGTATTTT. This gives the protein CSAAAGGIFADSQYF. This sequence joins TRBV20-1 and TRBJ2-3; TRBD2 matches 8 bases. The CDR3 runs 15 residues. Germline CDR1 is DFQATT and CDR2 is SNEGSKA (reference sequence).

The chain couples TRBV19 to TRBJ1-5; 9 bases line up with TRBD1. CDR1 is LNHDA and CDR2 is SQIVND in the germline V gene (reference sequence). V lost 4 bases and J lost 2; bases outside the gene matches: 3. This CDR3 has 15 residues. This chain's CDR3 is CASSNTGGGNQPQHF. The CDR3 DNA follows: TGTGCCAGTAGTAATACAGGGGGCGGCAATCAGCCCCAGCATTTT. The full variable domain, with the rest looked up from reference TRBV19 and TRBJ1-5, is DGGITQSPKYLFRKEGQNVTLSCEQNLNHDAMYWYRQDPGQGLRLIYYSQIVNDFQKGDIAEGYSVSREKKESFPLTVTSAQKNPTAFYLCASSNTGGGNQPQHFGDGTRLSIL.

This clonotype was recorded at least ten times. The rearrangement links TRBV7-2 to TRBJ1-1, with no clear D. Germline V gene sequence: CDR1 SGHTA, CDR2 FQGNSA. This CDR3 region has 14 residues. Trimming took 5 bases from V and 0 from J, leaving 10 bases between them. CDR3 DNA sequence: TGTGCCAGCAGCCCTACGTATGTGAACACTGAAGCTTTCTTT. Translating gives CASSPTYVNTEAFF.

There are many counts of this clonotype. The V call is TRBV3-1, the J call TRBJ2-1; 10 bases agree with TRBD2. The junction had 9 bases not matched to a gene; V was cut back by 3 bases and J by 10 bases. The CDR3 runs to 15 residues. Looked up from germline, CDR1 is LGHDT and CDR2 is YNNKEL (reference sequence). The CDR3 coding sequence is TGTGCCAGCAGCCAGCTACTAGCGGGGTTGGGGGAGCAGTTCTTC. It yields the protein CASSQLLAGLGEQFF.

This sequence joins TRBV12-3 or TRBV12-4 and TRBJ2-7; TRBD1 agrees at 8 bases. This CDR3 is 14 amino acids long. V was clipped by 5 bases and J by 5 bases; unmatched bases: 8. This chain's CDR3 is CASSQHRDRHEQYV. The CDR3 DNA is TGTGCCAGCAGTCAACACCGGGACAGGCACGAGCAGTACGTC.

The chain combines TRBV12-3 or TRBV12-4 with TRBJ2-2, with D unclear. This CDR3 comprises 14 residues. V lost 3 bases, J lost 1 base, and 6 bases lay in between. CDR3 protein: CASSFALNTGELFF. CDR3 coding DNA: TGTGCCAGCAGTTTCGCCCTGAACACCGGGGAGCTGTTTTTT.

This clonotype was observed a handful of times. The V gene is TRBV20-1, the J gene TRBJ1-3, with D hard to call. V dropped 3 bases and J dropped 0 bases, with 6 bases sitting between them. The CDR3 spans 13 residues. CDR1 is DFQATT and CDR2 is SNEGSKA in the germline V gene (reference sequence). CDR3 residues: CSARFVSGNTIYF. The DNA for the CDR3 is TGCAGTGCTAGGTTCGTCTCTGGAAACACCATATATTTT.

The chain joins TRBV4-2 to TRBJ1-1, with D possibly matching TRBD1 (5 bases). Germline V lookup: CDR1 LGHNA, CDR2 YNFKEQ. The CDR3 contains 15 residues. V gave up 4 bases and J gave up 3 bases, with 15 bases separating them. CDR3 region: CASSPEGWGDTEAFF. CDR3 nucleotide sequence: TGTGCCAGCAGCCCCGAAGGATGGGGGGACACTGAAGCTTTCTTT.

The V gene is TRBV11-1, the J gene TRBJ2-1; D remains unclear. Germline CDR1 reads SGHAT; CDR2 reads FQDESV (reference sequence). Deletions cut 4 bases from V and 0 bases from J, with 10 bases between. This CDR3 region has 15 residues. The DNA for the CDR3 is TGTGCCAGCAGCTCCCCCTTGGTCTCCTACAATGAGCAGTTCTTC. This encodes CASSSPLVSYNEQFF. Together with reference TRBV11-1 and TRBJ2-1, the CDR3 gives the full variable domain: EAEVAQSPRYKITEKSQAVAFWCDPISGHATLYWYRQILGQGPELLVQFQDESVVDDSQLPKDRFSAERLKGVDSTLKIQPAELGDSAMYLCASSSPLVSYNEQFFGPGTRLTVL.

The chain links TRBV19 to TRBJ1-1; weak D call: TRBD1 (6 bases). Deletions cut 6 bases from V and 1 base from J, with 15 bases between. Germline V gene data show CDR1 as LNHDA and CDR2 as SQIVND (reference sequence). The CDR3 length is 15 residues. In DNA form, the CDR3 reads TGTGCCAGTAGGCCGAGGGGGGTCGAGAACACTGAAGCTTTCTTT. Translation: CASRPRGVENTEAFF.

The CDR3 loop reads CASSLGGALYEQYF. In DNA form, the CDR3 reads TGCGCCAGCAGCTTGGGCGGGGCTCTCTACGAGCAGTACTTC. The chain has TRBV5-1 and TRBJ2-7; tentative D call: TRBD2 (6 bases). This CDR3 is built from 14 residues. V shed 0 bases and J shed 3 bases, with 10 bases lying between them. Germline V lookup: CDR1 SGHRS, CDR2 YFSETQ.

This clonotype was picked up one time. The chain links TRBV3-1 to TRBJ1-5; no definite D call. Germline CDR1 LGHDT, CDR2 YNNKEL (reference sequence). V was pared by 2 bases and J by 4 bases, with 6 bases between. The CDR3 sequence is 13 residues long. As DNA, the CDR3 is TGTGCCAGCAGCCAATTTTCAAATCAGCCCCAGCATTTT. Its protein product is CASSQFSNQPQHF.

This clonotype was detected ten times or more. This rearrangement joins TRBV5-1 to TRBJ2-3; D ambiguous. With 3 bases removed from V and 2 bases from J, the gap between germline ends came to 10 bases. The CDR3 is 14 residues long. Looked up from germline, CDR1 is SGHRS and CDR2 is YFSETQ. Here the CDR3 reads CASSSMSDTDTQYF. The CDR3, as DNA: TGCGCCAGCAGCTCTATGTCCGACACAGATACGCAGTATTTT.

This clonotype came up a few times. V and J are TRBV6-5 and TRBJ2-5; 9 bases map to TRBD2. Germline V gives CDR1 MNHEY, CDR2 SVGAGI. Losses at the gene ends were 3 bases for V and 0 bases for J; bases not matched to a gene: 5. This CDR3 is 16 amino acids long. The CDR3 is CASSYSPSGDQETQYF. For the CDR3, the DNA is TGTGCCAGCAGTTATAGCCCTAGCGGGGACCAAGAGACCCAGTACTTC.

V and J are TRBV6-1 and TRBJ2-3, with TRBD2 identical over 9 bases. The CDR3 sequence is 15 residues long. V dropped 3 bases and J dropped 7; count of bases not matched to a gene: 8. CDR1 is MNHNS, CDR2 SASEGT, per germline. CDR3 amino acids: CASSDGLAGRYTQYF. Written as DNA, the CDR3 is TGTGCCAGCAGTGATGGCCTAGCGGGGCGGTATACGCAGTATTTT.

This clonotype was observed a handful of times. The chain couples TRBV4-3 to TRBJ1-2; D remains unclear. This CDR3 has 14 amino acids. CDR1 is LGHNA, CDR2 YSLEER, per germline. The V end lost 0 bases, the J end lost 2 bases, and 7 bases lay between the germline ends. The CDR3 DNA follows: TGCGCCAGCAGCCAAGATCGGATGAACTATGGCTACACCTTC. It codes for CASSQDRMNYGYTF.

A remark on this clonotype: A junction boundary mismatches the germline segment, possibly from a read error. The J gene is TRBJ2-3, the V gene TRBV3-1; D is tentatively TRBD1 or TRBD2 (5 bases each). From germline, CDR1 is LGHDT and CDR2 YNNKEL (reference sequence). The length of the CDR3 is 15 residues. The chain's CDR3 is CASSQTGHGTDTKYF. As DNA, the CDR3 is TGTGCCAGCAGCCAGACGGGGCATGGCACAGATACGAAGTATTTT.

The genes are TRBV12-3 or TRBV12-4 and TRBJ2-5; 8 bases map to TRBD2. V shed 3 bases, J shed 7 bases, and the junction held 7 bases outside the gene matches. CDR3 size: 14 residues. CDR3 DNA: TGTGCCAGCAGTTTCGGGGGGGTGGCGGTGACCCAGTACTTC. Residues: CASSFGGVAVTQYF.